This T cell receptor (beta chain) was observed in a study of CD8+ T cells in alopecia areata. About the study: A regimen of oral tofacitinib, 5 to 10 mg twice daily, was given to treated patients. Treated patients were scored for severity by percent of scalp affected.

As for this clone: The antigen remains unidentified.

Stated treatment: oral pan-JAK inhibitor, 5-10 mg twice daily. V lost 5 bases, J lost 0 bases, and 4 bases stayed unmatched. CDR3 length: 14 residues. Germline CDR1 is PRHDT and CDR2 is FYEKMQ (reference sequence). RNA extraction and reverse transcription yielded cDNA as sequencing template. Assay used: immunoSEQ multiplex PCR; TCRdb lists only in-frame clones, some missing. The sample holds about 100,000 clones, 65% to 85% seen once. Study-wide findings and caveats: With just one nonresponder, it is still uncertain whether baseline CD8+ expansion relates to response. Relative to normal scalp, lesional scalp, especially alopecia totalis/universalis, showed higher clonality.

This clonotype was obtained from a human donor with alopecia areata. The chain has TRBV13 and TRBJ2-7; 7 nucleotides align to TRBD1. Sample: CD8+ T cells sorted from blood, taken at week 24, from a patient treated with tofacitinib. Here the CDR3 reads CASSDRQGSYEQYF. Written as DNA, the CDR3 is TGTGCCAGCAGCGACAGACAGGGCTCCTACGAGCAGTACTTC.